This TCR beta chain was sequenced for a study of blood T cell repertoires in COVID-19. Across the study: The United States, Italy and Spain were the sources of the acute and convalescent COVID-19 samples. PBMCs, B-cell-depleted T cells, or T cells were the source of the cDNA or gDNA that made up the material.

This clone turned up a few times. Original handling: Amplification of reference gene primers was used by the study to estimate nucleated cell counts. The table came from immunoSEQ multiplex PCR; TCRdb's copy has only in-frame clones and leaves some out. V, J and clone size are taken as reported in that table, and D and trimming were inferred from the DNA itself. The data show roughly 220,000 clones, with about 87% seen just once and 3% held by the top ten. CDR1 is MNHEY, CDR2 SVGEGT, per germline. Trimming shortened V by 0 bases and J by 2 bases, and 11 bases separated the two germline ends. The CDR3 has 16 residues.

This rearrangement joins TRBV6-2 or TRBV6-3 to TRBJ1-5; D not certain. This TCR was recovered from a man between 60 and 75 years old with acute or convalescent COVID-19. Material: peripheral blood. The CDR3 DNA is TGTGCCAGCAGTTACTCGAGGAGGTTTGGCAATCAGCCCCAGCATTTT. Translation gives CASSYSRRFGNQPQHF.